This TCR beta chain was profiled in a study of OX40 agonist ivuxolimab in advanced cancers. At the level of the study: Treatment received earlier with anti-PD-1, anti-PD-L1 or anti-CTLA-4 agents was allowed, and 40% had some.

V lost 3 bases and J lost 9; bases outside the gene matches: 5. Germline CDR1 reads GTSNPN; CDR2 reads SVGIG (reference sequence). This CDR3 has 11 residues. Measured with immunoSEQ multiplex PCR; TCRdb has only the in-frame clones, and not every one. This table has 60,000 or so clones, roughly 82% appearing once. The V gene is TRBV30, the J gene TRBJ2-7; TRBD1 matches 7 bases. Sequenced material: CD4+ or CD8+ T cells sorted from blood, taken in a trial of the OX40 agonist ivuxolimab. This receptor was taken from an adult with an advanced solid tumor such as melanoma, head and neck, liver or kidney cancer. This CDR3 is CAWSPGTAQYF. The CDR3 DNA follows: TGTGCCTGGAGCCCTGGGACAGCGCAGTACTTC.